Given below is one TCR beta chain in context. Its cognate antigen is unknown. These data belong to a study of a mutant IDH1 vaccine in newly diagnosed glioma. The wider study: Vaccine administration was initiated 4-6 weeks following radiotherapy alone, or with temozolomide cycles. Previous care, which was radiotherapy, temozolomide, or both, most often involved both. Study-level findings and limits: Of all patients, approximately 93% showed vaccine-induced immune responses.

Only in-frame clones appear in the TCRdb table, and some are missing; sequencing was by immunoSEQ multiplex PCR. The sample includes around 58,000 clones, about 86% seen only once; the top ten take 3% to 3.5%. Time point described: week 5, during vaccination. Vaccination used 300 ug of mutant IDH1 20-mer peptide per dose, with topical imiquimod. The V segment lost 1 base and the J segment 0 bases; nucleotides outside the gene matches: 6. The CDR3 runs 17 residues. Germline assignment: CDR1 SGHAT and CDR2 FQNNGV. The sequences come from PBMCs, collected from a glioma patient whose treatment included an IDH1 peptide vaccine. The clonotype comes from a man younger than 45 with glioma. This chain links TRBV11-2 with TRBJ2-7; 10 bases map to TRBD2. In DNA, the CDR3 is TGTGCCAGCAGCTTAGTAGCGGGGGGCGGAAGCTCCTACGAGCAGTACTTC. Translated, it gives CASSLVAGGGSSYEQYF.